The clone carrying this T cell receptor beta chain was seen just once. Its matching antigen is unknown. The CDR3 has 15 residues. The V gene's germline CDR1 is LGHNA and CDR2 YSLEER. V was trimmed by 4 bases and J by 4 bases, leaving 16 bases between them. This sample was taken from a study of T cell responses to AZD1222 COVID-19 vaccine. Study at large: Pooling of second doses given at about 4 or about 12 weeks was done. Whole-study results and caveats: Rises in breadth and depth of Spike-specific TCRs came after two AZD1222 doses.

Here immunoSEQ multiplex PCR was the method, and the copy in TCRdb shows in-frame clones only, minus some. The sample includes some 54,000 clones, nearly 90% seen only once; the top ten take 3.5% to 4%. The rearrangement joins TRBV4-3 to TRBJ1-2; D perhaps matches TRBD1 (5 bases). The sample was peripheral blood, taken on day 0 of AZD1222 vaccination. The TCR originated in an adult in good health. CDR3 loop: CASSRGDGGFYGYTF. The CDR3 DNA sequence: TGCGCCAGCAGCCGAGGGGACGGGGGATTCTATGGCTACACCTTC.